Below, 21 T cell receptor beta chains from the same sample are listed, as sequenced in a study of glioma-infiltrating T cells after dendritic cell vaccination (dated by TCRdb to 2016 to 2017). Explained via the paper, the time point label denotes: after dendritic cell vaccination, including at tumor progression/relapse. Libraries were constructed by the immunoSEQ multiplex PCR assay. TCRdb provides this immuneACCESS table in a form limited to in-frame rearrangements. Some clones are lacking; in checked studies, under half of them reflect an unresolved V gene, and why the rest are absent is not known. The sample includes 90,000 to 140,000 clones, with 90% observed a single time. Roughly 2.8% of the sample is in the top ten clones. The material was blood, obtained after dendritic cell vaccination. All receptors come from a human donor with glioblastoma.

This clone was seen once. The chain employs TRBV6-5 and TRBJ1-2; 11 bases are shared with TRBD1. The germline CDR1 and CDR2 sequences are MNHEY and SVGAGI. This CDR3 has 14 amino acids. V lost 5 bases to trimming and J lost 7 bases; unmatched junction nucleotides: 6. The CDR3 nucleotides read TGTGCCAGCAGTCAAGGACAGGGGGCGAGTGGCTACACCTTC. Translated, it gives CASSQGQGASGYTF.

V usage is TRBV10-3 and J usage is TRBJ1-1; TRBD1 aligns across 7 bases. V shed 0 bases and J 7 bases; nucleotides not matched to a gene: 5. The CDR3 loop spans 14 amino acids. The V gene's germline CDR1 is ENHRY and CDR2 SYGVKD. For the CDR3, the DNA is TGTGCCATCAGTGAGTCTAGGGGGCAGAATGAAGCTTTCTTT. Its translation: CAISESRGQNEAFF.

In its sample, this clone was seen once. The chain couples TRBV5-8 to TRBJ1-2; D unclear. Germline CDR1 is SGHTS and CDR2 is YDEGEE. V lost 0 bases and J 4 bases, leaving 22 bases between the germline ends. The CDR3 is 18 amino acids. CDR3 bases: TGTGCCAGCAGCTTGGCCGGGAATGCTGTTAGCCTTTCCTATGGCTACACCTTC. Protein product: CASSLAGNAVSLSYGYTF.

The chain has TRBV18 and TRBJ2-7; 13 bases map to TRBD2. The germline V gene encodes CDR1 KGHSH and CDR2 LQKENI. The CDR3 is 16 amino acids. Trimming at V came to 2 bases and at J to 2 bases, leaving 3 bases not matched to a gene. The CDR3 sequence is CASSPAGTSGAYEQYF. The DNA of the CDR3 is TGTGCCAGCTCACCAGCCGGGACTAGCGGGGCCTACGAGCAGTACTTC. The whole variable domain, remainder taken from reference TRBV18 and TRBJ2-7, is NAGVMQNPRHLVRRRGQEARLRCSPMKGHSHVYWYRQLPEEGLKFMVYLQKENIIDESGMPKERFSAEFPKEGPSILRIQQVVRGDSAAYFCASSPAGTSGAYEQYFGPGTRLTVT.

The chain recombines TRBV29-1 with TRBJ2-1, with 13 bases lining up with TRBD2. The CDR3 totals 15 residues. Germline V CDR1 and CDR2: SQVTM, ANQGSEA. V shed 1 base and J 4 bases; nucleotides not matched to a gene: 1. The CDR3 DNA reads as TGCAGCGTTGAAGGGGGACTAGCGGGGTACAATGAGCAGTTCTTC. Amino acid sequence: CSVEGGLAGYNEQFF.

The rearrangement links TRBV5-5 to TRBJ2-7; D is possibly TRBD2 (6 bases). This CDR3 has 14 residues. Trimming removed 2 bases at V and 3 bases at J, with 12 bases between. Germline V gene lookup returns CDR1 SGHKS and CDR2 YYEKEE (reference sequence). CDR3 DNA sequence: TGTGCCAGCAGCTTCGGGGGTAGTCTCTACGAGCAGTACTTC. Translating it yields CASSFGGSLYEQYF. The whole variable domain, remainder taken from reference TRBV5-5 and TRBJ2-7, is DAGVTQSPTHLIKTRGQQVTLRCSPISGHKSVSWYQQVLGQGPQFIFQYYEKEERGRGNFPDRFSARQFPNYSSELNVNALLLGDSALYLCASSFGGSLYEQYFGPGTRLTVT.

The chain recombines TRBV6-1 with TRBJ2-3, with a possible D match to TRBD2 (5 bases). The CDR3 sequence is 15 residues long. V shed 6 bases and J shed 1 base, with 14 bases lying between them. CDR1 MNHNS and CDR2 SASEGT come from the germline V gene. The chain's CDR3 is CASSPPGSRTDTQYF. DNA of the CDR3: TGTGCCAGCAGCCCCCCGGGGAGCCGCACAGATACGCAGTATTTT.

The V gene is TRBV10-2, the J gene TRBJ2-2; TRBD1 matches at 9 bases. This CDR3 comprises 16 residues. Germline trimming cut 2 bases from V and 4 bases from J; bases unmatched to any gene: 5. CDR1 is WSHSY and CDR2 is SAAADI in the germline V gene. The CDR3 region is CASSETGGAGTGELFF. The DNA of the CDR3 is TGCGCCAGCAGTGAGACAGGGGGCGCTGGCACCGGGGAGCTGTTTTTT.

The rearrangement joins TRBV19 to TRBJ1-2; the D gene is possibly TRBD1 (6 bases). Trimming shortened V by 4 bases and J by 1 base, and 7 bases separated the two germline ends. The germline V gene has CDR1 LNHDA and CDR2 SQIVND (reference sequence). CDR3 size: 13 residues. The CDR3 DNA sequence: TGTGCCAGTAGTACGGACAGTAACTATGGCTACACCTTC. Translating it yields CASSTDSNYGYTF. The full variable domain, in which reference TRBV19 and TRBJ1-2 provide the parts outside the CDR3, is DGGITQSPKYLFRKEGQNVTLSCEQNLNHDAMYWYRQDPGQGLRLIYYSQIVNDFQKGDIAEGYSVSREKKESFPLTVTSAQKNPTAFYLCASSTDSNYGYTFGSGTRLTVV.

The CDR3 sequence is CASSPRPSGETQYF. In nucleotides, the CDR3 is TGTGCCAGCAGCCCTAGGCCCTCGGGAGAGACCCAGTACTTC. The chain recombines TRBV5-6 with TRBJ2-5; no definite D call. The V end was cut by 4 bases, the J end by 4 bases, with 14 bases between. The CDR3 is 14 residues long. Looked up from germline, CDR1 is SGHDT and CDR2 is YYEEEE.

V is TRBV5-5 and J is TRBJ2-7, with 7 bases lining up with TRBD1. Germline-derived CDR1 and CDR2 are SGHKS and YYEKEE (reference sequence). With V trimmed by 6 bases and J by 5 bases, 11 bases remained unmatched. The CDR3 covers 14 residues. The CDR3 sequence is CASNPQGSRNEQYF. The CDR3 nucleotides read TGTGCCAGCAACCCACAGGGGTCTCGCAACGAGCAGTACTTC.

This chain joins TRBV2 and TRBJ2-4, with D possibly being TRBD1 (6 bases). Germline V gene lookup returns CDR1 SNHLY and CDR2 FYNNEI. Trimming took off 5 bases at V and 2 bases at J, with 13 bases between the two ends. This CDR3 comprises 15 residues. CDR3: CASSPRQVSKNIQYF. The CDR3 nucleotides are TGTGCCAGCAGTCCTCGACAGGTGTCCAAAAACATTCAGTACTTC.

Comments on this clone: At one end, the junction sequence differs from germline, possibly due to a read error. In DNA form, the CDR3 reads TGTGCTAGCAGCTTGGGCTGGGGAGATGAGCAGTTCTTC. Translation: CASSLGWGDEQFF. The rearrangement links TRBV7-7 to TRBJ2-1; D might be TRBD2 (5 bases). CDR1 is SSHAT, CDR2 FNYEAQ, per germline (reference sequence). This CDR3 contains 13 residues.

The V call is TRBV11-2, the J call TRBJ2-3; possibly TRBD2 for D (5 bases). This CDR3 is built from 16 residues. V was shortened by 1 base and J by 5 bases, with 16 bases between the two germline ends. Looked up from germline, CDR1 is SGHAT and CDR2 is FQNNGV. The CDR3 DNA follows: TGTGCCAGCAGCTTAGTTTACACCGCGGAGGAAGATACGCAGTATTTT. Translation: CASSLVYTAEEDTQYF.

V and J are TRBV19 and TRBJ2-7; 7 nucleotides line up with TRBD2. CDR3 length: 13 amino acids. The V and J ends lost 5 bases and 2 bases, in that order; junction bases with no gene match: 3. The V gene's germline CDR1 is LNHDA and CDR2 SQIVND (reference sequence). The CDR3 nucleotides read TGTGCCAGTAGTGAGACTAGCCCCTACGAGCAGTACTTC. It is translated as CASSETSPYEQYF.

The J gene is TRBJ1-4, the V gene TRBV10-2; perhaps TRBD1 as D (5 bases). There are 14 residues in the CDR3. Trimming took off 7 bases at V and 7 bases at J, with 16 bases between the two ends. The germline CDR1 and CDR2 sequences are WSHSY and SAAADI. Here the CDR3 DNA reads TGCGCCAGCACCGGACACGGAGTGGGTGAAAAACTGTTTTTT. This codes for CASTGHGVGEKLFF.

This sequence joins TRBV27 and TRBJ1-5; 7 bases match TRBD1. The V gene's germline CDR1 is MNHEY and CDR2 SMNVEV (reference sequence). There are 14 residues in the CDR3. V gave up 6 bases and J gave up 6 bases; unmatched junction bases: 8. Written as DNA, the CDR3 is TGTGCCAGCAGAGTAACAGGGGCGGGTCAGCCCCAGCATTTT. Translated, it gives CASRVTGAGQPQHF.

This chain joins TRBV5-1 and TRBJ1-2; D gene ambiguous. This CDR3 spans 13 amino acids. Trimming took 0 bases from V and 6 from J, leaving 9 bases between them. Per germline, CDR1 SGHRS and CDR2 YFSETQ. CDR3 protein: CASSLARVDGYTF. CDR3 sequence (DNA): TGCGCCAGCAGCTTGGCGCGGGTGGATGGCTACACCTTC.

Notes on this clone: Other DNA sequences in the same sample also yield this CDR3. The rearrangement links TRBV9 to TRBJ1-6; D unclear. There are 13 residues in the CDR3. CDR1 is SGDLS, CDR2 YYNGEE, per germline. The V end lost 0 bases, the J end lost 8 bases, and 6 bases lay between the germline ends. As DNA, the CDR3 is TGTGCCAGCAGCGTAGTTGAGGATTCACCCCTCCACTTT. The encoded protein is CASSVVEDSPLHF.

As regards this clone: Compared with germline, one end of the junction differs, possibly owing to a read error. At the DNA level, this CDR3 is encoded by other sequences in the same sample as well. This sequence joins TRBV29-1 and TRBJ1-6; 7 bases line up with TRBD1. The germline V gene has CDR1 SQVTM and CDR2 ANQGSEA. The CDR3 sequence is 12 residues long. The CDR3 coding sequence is TGCGCTACGGCAGGGGGTAATTCCCCCCTCCACTTT. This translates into CATAGGNSPLHF.

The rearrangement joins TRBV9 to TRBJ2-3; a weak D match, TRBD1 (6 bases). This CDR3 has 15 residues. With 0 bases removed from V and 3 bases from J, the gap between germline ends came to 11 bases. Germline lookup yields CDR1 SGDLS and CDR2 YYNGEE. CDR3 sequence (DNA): TGTGCCAGCAGCGTAGGACGGGGACATACAGATACGCAGTATTTT. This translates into CASSVGRGHTDTQYF.